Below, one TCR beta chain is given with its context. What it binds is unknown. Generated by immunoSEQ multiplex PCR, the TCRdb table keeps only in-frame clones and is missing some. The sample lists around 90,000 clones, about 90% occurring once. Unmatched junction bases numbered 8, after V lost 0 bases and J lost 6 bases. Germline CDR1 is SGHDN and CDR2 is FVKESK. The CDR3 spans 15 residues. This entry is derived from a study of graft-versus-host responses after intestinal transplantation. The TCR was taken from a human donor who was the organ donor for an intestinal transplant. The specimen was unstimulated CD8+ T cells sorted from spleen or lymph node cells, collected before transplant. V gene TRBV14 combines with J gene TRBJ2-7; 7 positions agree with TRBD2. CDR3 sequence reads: CASSQDWGRAFEQYF. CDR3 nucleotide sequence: TGTGCCAGCAGCCAAGACTGGGGGAGGGCGTTCGAGCAGTACTTC.